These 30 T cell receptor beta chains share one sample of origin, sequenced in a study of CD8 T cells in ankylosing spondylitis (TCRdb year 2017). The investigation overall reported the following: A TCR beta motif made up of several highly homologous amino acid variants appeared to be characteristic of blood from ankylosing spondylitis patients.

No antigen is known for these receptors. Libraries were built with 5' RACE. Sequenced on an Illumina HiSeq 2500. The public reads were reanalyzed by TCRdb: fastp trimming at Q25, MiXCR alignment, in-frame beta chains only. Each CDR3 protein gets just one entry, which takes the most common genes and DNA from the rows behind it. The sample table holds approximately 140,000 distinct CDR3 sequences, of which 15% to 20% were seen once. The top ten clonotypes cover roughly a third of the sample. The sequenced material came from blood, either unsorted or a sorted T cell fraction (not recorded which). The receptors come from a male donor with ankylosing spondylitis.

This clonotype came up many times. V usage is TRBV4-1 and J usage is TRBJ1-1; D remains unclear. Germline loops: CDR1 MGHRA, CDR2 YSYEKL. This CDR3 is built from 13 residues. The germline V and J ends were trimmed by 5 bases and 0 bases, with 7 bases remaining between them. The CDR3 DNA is TGCGCCAGCAGCTACGCAATGAACACTGAAGCTTTCTTT. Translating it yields CASSYAMNTEAFF.

The CDR3 here is CASSYTSGSYNEQFF. CDR3 DNA: TGTGCCAGCAGTTACACTAGCGGATCCTACAATGAGCAGTTCTTC. V and J are TRBV6-2 or TRBV6-3 and TRBJ2-1; TRBD2 agrees at 8 bases. The CDR3 spans 15 residues. Per the germline V gene, CDR1 is MNHEY and CDR2 is SVGEGT. The V segment lost 2 bases and the J segment 1 base; nucleotides outside the gene matches: 1.

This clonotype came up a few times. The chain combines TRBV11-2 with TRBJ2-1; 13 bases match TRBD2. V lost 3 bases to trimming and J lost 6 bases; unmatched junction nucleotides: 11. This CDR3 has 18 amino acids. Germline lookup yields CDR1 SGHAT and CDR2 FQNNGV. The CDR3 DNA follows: TGTGCCAGCAGCTTCAACCTAGCTCGGACTAGCGGGAGCAATGAGCAGTTCTTC. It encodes CASSFNLARTSGSNEQFF.

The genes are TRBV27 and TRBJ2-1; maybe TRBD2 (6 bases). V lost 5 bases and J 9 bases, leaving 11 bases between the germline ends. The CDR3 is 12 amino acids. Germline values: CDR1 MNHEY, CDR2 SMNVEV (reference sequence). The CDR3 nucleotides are TGTGCCAGCAGTCCCGACGGGGGTGAGCAGTTCTTC. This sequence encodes CASSPDGGEQFF.

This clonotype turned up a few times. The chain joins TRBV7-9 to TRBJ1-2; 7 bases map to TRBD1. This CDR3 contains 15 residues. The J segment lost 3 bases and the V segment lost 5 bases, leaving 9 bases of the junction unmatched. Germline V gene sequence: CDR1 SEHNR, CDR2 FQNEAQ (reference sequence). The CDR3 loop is CASSPGPGQHYGYTF. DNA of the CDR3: TGTGCCAGCAGCCCCGGTCCGGGACAGCACTATGGCTACACCTTC.

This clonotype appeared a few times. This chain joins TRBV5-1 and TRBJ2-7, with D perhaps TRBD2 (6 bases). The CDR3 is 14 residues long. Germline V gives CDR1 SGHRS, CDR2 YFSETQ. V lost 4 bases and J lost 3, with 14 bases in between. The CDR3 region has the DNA TGCGCCAGCAGCCCGGACTACCAATTCTACGAGCAGTACTTC. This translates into CASSPDYQFYEQYF.

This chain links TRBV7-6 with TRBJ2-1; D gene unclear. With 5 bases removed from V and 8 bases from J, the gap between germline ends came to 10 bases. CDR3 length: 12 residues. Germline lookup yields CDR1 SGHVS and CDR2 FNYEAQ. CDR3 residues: CASSRPADEQFF. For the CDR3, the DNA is TGTGCCAGCAGCCGACCGGCCGATGAGCAGTTCTTC.

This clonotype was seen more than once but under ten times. In DNA, the CDR3 is TGCGCCAGCAGCCTGGGGGGGGACCCTTTAACCTACGAGCAGTACTTC. Translated, it gives CASSLGGDPLTYEQYF. The V call is TRBV5-1, the J call TRBJ2-7, with 7 bases fitting TRBD2. This CDR3 contains 16 residues. Germline lookup yields CDR1 SGHRS and CDR2 YFSETQ. V lost 4 bases and J lost 2; bases outside the gene matches: 12.

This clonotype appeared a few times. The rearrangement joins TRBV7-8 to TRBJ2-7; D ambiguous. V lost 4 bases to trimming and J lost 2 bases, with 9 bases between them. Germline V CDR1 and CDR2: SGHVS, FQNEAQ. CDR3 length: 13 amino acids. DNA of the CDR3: TGTGCCAGCAGCTCAATGGGAACCTACGAGCAGTACTTC. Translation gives CASSSMGTYEQYF. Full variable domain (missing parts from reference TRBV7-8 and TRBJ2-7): GAGVSQSPRYKVAKRGQDVALRCDPISGHVSLFWYQQALGQGPEFLTYFQNEAQLDKSGLPSDRFFAERPEGSVSTLKIQRTQQEDSAVYLCASSSMGTYEQYFGPGTRLTVT.

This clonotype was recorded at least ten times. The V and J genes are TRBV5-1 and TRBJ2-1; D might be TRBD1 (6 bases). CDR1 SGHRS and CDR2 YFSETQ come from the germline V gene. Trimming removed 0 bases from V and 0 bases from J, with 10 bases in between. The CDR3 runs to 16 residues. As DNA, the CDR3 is TGCGCCAGCAGCTTGGGAACAGGGAACTCCTACAATGAGCAGTTCTTC. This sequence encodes CASSLGTGNSYNEQFF. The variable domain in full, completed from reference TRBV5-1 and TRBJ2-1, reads KAGVTQTPRYLIKTRGQQVTLSCSPISGHRSVSWYQQTPGQGLQFLFEYFSETQRNKGNFPGRFSGRQFSNSRSEMNVSTLELGDSALYLCASSLGTGNSYNEQFFGPGTRLTVL.

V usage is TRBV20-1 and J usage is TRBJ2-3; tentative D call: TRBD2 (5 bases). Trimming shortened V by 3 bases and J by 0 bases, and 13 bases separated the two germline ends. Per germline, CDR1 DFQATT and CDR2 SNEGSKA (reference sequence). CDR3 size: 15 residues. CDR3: CSARPTDSSTDTQYF. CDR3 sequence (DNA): TGCAGTGCTAGGCCAACGGACTCAAGCACAGATACGCAGTATTTT.

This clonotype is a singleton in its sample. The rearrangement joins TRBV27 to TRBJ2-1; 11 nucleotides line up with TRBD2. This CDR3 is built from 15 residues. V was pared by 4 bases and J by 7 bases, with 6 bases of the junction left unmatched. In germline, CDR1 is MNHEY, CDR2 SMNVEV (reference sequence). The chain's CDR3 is CASSSTGTSGNEQFF. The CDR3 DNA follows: TGTGCCAGCAGTTCCACCGGGACTAGCGGAAATGAGCAGTTCTTC.

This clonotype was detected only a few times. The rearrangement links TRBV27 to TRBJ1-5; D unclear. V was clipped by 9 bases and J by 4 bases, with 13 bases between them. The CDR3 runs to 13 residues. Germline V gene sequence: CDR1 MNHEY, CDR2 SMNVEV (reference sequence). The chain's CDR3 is CASGMETNQPQHF. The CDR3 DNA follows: TGTGCCAGTGGTATGGAAACTAATCAGCCCCAGCATTTT.

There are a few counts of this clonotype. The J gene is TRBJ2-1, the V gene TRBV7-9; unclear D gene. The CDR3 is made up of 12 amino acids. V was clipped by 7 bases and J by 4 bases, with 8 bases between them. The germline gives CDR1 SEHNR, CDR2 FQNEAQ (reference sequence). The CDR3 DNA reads TGTGCCAGCAAAGGGTTATACAATGAGCAGTTCTTC. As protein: CASKGLYNEQFF.

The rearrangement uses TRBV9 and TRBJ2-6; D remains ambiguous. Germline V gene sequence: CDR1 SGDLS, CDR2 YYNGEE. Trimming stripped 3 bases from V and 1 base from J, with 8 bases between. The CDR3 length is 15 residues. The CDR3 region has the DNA TGTGCCAGCAGCGGACCAACGTCTGGGGCCAACGTCCTGACTTTC. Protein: CASSGPTSGANVLTF.

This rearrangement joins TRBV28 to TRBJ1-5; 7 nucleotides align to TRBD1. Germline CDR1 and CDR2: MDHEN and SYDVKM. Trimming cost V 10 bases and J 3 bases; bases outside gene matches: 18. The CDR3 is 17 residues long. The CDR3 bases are TGTGCCACCTCCCCCGCTCTCGCGACAGGGAACAATCAGCCCCAGCATTTT. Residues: CATSPALATGNNQPQHF. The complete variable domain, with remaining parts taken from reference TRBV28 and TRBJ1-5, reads DVKVTQSSRYLVKRTGEKVFLECVQDMDHENMFWYRQDPGLGLRLIYFSYDVKMKEKGDIPEGYSVSREKKERFSLILESASTNQTSMYLCATSPALATGNNQPQHFGDGTRLSIL.

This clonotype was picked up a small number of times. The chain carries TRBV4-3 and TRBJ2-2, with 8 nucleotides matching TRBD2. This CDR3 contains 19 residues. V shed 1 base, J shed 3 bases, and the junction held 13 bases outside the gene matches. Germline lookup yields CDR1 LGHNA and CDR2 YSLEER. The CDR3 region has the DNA TGCGCCAGCAGCCAAGTATGGAAGGAGGTAGCGGGATACACCGGGGAGCTGTTTTTT. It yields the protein CASSQVWKEVAGYTGELFF.

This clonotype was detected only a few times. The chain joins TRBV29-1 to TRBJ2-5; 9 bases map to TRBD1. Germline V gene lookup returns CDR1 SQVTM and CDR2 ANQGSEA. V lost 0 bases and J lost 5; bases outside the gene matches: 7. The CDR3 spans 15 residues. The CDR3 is CSVEDRNRGLETQYF. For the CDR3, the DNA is TGCAGCGTTGAAGACCGAAACAGGGGGCTTGAGACCCAGTACTTC. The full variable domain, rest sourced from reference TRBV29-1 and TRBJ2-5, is SAVISQKPSRDICQRGTSLTIQCQVDSQVTMMFWYRQQPGQSLTLIATANQGSEATYESGFVIDKFPISRPNLTFSTLTVSNMSPEDSSIYLCSVEDRNRGLETQYFGPGTRLLVL.

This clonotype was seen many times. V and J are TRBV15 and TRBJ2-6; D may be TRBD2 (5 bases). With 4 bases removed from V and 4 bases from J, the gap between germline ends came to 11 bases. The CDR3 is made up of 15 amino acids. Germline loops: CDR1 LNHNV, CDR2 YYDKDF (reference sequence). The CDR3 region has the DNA TGTGCCACCAGCATTGGAGGAACCGGGGCCAACGTCCTGACTTTC. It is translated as CATSIGGTGANVLTF.

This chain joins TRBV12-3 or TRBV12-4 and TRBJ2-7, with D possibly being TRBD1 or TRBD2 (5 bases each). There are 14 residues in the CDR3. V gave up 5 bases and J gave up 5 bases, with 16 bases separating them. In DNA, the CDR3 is TGTGCCAGCAGTCCTTACCGGGACGAAGACGAGCAGTACTTC. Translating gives CASSPYRDEDEQYF.

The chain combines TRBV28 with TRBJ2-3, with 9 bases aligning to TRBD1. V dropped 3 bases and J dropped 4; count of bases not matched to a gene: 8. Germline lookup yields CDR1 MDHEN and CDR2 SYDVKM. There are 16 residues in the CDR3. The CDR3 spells CASSFLGTGLADTQYF. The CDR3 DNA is TGTGCCAGCAGTTTCCTCGGGACAGGGTTGGCAGATACGCAGTATTTT.

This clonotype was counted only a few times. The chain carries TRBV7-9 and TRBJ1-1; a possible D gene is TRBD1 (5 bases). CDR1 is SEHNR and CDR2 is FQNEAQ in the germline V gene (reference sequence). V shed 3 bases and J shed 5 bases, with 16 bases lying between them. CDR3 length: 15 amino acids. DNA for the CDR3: TGTGCCAGCAGCTTGGCAGGGACGTTGAGGACTGAAGCTTTCTTT. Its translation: CASSLAGTLRTEAFF.

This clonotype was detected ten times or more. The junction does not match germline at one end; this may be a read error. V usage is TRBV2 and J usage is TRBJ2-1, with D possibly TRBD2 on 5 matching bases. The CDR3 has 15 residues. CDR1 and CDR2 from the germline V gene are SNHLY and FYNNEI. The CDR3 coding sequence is TGTGCCAGCCCACCGGGGTCCAGGCCCTACGATGAGCAGTTCTTC. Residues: CASPPGSRPYDEQFF.

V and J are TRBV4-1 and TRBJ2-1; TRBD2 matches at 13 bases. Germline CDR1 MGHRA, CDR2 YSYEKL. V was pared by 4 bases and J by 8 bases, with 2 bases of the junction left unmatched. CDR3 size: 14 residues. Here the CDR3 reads CASSPGLAGYEQFF. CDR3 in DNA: TGCGCCAGCAGCCCGGGACTAGCGGGATATGAGCAGTTCTTC.

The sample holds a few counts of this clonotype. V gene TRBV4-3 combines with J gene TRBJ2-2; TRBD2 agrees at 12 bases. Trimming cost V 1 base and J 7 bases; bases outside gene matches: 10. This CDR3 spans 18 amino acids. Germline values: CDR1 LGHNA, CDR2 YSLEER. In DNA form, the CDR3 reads TGCGCCAGCAGCCAAGCCTCTAGCGGGAGGGTACGGTACGGGGAGCTGTTTTTT. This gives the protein CASSQASSGRVRYGELFF.

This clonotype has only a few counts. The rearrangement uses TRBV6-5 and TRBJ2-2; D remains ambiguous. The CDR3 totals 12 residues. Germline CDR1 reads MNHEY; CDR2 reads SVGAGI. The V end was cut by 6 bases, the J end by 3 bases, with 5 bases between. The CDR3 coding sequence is TGTGCCAGCAGGCTTTACACCGGGGAGCTGTTTTTT. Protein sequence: CASRLYTGELFF.

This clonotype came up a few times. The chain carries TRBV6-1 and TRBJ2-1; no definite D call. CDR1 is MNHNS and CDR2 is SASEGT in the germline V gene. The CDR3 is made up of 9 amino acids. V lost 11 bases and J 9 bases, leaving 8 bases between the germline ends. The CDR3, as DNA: TGTGCCGCGGCAGGTGAGCAGTTCTTC. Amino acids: CAAAGEQFF.

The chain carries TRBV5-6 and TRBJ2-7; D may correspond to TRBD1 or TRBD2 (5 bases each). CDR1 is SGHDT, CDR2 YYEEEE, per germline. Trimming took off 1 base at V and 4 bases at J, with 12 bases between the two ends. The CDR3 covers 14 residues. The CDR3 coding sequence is TGTGCCAGCAGCTTGACAGGACTTCCTTACGAGCAGTACTTC. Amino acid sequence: CASSLTGLPYEQYF.

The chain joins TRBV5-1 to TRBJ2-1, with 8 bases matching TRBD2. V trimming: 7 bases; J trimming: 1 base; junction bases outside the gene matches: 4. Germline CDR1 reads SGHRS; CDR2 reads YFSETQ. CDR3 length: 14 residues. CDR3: CASAPGGSYNEQFF. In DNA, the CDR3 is TGCGCCAGCGCCCCGGGAGGGTCCTACAATGAGCAGTTCTTC. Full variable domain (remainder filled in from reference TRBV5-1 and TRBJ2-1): KAGVTQTPRYLIKTRGQQVTLSCSPISGHRSVSWYQQTPGQGLQFLFEYFSETQRNKGNFPGRFSGRQFSNSRSEMNVSTLELGDSALYLCASAPGGSYNEQFFGPGTRLTVL.

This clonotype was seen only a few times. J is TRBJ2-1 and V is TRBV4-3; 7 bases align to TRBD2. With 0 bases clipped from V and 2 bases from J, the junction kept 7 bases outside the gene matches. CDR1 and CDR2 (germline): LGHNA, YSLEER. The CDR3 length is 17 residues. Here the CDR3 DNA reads TGCGCCAGCAGCCAAGATCCCGGGACTACCCCCTACAATGAGCAGTTCTTC. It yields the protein CASSQDPGTTPYNEQFF.